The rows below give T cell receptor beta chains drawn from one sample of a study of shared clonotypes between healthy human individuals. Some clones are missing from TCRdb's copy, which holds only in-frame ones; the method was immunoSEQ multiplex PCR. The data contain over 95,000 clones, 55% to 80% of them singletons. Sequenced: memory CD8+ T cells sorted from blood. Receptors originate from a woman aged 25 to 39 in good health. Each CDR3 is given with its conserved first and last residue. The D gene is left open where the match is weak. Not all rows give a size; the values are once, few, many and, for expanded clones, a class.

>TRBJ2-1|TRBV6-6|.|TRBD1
TGTGCCAGCATCTCAGACCGGGACAGGGATACCAATGAGCAGTTCTTC
CASISDRDRDTNEQFF
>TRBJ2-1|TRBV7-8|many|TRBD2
TGTGCCAGCATGGGACTAGCGTTTTACAATGAGCAGTTCTTC
CASMGLAFYNEQFF
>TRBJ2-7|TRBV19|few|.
TGTGCCAGTAGGAGGACTTTAAACTACGAGCAGTACTTC
CASRRTLNYEQYF
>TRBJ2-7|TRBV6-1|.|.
TGTGCCAGCAGTGAGGTAATATCTTCGGAGCAGTACTTC
CASSEVISSEQYF
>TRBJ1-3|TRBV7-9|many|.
TGTGCCAGCAGCTCCCTCAAATCGGGGCCTGGAAACACCATATATTTT
CASSSLKSGPGNTIYF
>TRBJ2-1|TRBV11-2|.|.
TGTGCCAGCAGCGACGGGTGCTGCTCCTACAATGAGCAGTTCTTC
CASSDGCCSYNEQFF
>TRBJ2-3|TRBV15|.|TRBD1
TGTGCCACCAGTTACGGACAGGGAGGCTCAGATACGCAGTATTTT
CATSYGQGGSDTQYF
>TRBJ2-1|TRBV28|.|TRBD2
TGTGCCAGTTCACTAGCGGGTTTGTACAATGAGCAGTTCTTC
CASSLAGLYNEQFF
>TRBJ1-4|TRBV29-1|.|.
TGCAGCGTTGTGGGATTGGTTAATGAAAAACTGTTTTTT
CSVVGLVNEKLFF
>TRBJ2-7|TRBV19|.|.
TGTGCCAGTAGTACCACGGGGGTGGCGCGCTCCTACGAGCAGTACTTC
CASSTTGVARSYEQYF
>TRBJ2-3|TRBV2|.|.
TGTGCCAGCAGCGCCCTCGGCCGTAGCACAGATACGCAGTATTTT
CASSALGRSTDTQYF
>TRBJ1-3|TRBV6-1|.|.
TGTGCCAGCAGTGAACAAGCAGCCTCTGGAAACACCATATATTTT
CASSEQAASGNTIYF
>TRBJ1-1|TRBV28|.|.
TGTGCCAGCAGTTTATACGTTACCCTCATGAACACTGAAGCTTTCTTT
CASSLYVTLMNTEAFF
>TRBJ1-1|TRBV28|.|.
TGTGCCAGCAGTTTATGCAACAGGGACTTGAACACTGAAGCTTTCTTT
CASSLCNRDLNTEAFF
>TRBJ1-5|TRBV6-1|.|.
TGTGCCAGCAGTGAAGGGGGGGAGCCTCAGCCCCAGCATTTT
CASSEGGEPQPQHF
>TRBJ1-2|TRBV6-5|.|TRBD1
TGTGCCAGCAATCCTTCAGGGGGCCGGTATGGCTACACCTTC
CASNPSGGRYGYTF
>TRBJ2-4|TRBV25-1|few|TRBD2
TGTGCCAGCAGTGAAAGTAAGCGGGAAGCCCAAAACATTCAGTACTTC
CASSESKREAQNIQYF
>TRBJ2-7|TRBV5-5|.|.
TGTGCCAGCAGCTTGGCAACGGAACGCTACGAGCAGTACTTC
CASSLATERYEQYF
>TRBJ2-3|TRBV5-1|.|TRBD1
TGCGCCAGCAGCTGGCCGACAGGGGGTCAAACAGATACGCAGTATTTT
CASSWPTGGQTDTQYF
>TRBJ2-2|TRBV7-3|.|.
TGTGCCAGCAGTCGAACTTCGGGAACCGGGGAGCTGTTTTTT
CASSRTSGTGELFF
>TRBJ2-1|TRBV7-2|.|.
TGTGCCAGCAGCTTAGACCCGGACAATGAGCAGTTCTTC
CASSLDPDNEQFF
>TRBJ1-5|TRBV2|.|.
TGTGCCAGCACCCTGGGGAGGGGCAATCAGCCCCAGCATTTT
CASTLGRGNQPQHF
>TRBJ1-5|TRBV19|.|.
TGTGCCAGTAGTCTGATGGGACCTCAGCCCCAGCATTTT
CASSLMGPQPQHF
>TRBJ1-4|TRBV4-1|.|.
TGCGCCAGCAGCCAAGTCAATATGGGTTTTGCAACTAATGAAAAACTGTTTTTT
CASSQVNMGFATNEKLFF
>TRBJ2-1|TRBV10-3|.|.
TGTGCCTCAGCGGATGAGGCCTACAATGAGCAGTTCTTC
CASADEAYNEQFF
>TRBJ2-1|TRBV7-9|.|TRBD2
TGTGCCAGCAGCCAAACAACGGGAGGTAGGGATGAGCAGTTCTTC
CASSQTTGGRDEQFF
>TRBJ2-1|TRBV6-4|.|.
TGTGCCAGCAGTCCTCTCGGGACACTTTGGGATGAGCAGTTCTTC
CASSPLGTLWDEQFF
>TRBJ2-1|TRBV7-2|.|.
TGTGCCAGCAGCCTGGACAGAGCCGACTACAATGAGCAGTTCTTC
CASSLDRADYNEQFF
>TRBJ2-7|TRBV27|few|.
TGTGCCAGCAGTTTATCGAGACAGACCATATACGAGCAGTACTTC
CASSLSRQTIYEQYF
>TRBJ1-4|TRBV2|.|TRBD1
TGTGCCAGCAGACCATCGTTGACAGGGCCCGGTGAAAAACTGTTTTTT
CASRPSLTGPGEKLFF
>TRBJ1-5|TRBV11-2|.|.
TGTGCCAGCAGCTATGGACCCTCTAGCAATCAGCCCCAGCATTTT
CASSYGPSSNQPQHF
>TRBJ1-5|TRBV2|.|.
TGTGCCAGCAGTGGTTCGACAGGTGCGAGCCAGCCCCAGCATTTT
CASSGSTGASQPQHF
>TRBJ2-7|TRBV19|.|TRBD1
TGTGCCAGTAGTTCCCTAGGACAGGGACCCTACGAGCAGTACTTC
CASSSLGQGPYEQYF
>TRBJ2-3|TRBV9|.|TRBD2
TGTGCCAGCAGCGTAGCGGGAGGGAGAGATACGCAGTATTTT
CASSVAGGRDTQYF
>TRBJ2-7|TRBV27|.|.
TGTGCCAGCAGTCCTGGGGGACGGTACGAGCAGTACTTC
CASSPGGRYEQYF
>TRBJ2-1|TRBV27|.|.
TGTGCCAGCAACCGGGGCAATGAGCAGTTCTTC
CASNRGNEQFF
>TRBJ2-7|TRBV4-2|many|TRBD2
TGTGCCAGCAGCCAAGACGGTGCTAGCGGGGCCTACGAGCAGTACTTC
CASSQDGASGAYEQYF
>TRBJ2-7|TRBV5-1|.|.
TGCGCCAGCAGCTTGGAGAATGCCTACGAGCAGTACTTC
CASSLENAYEQYF
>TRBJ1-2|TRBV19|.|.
TGTGCCAGTAACCTACCCGGCGCAGGCTATGGCTACACCTTC
CASNLPGAGYGYTF
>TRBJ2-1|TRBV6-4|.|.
TGTGCCAGCAGTGACTCAGAGAGGGCTGAGCAGTTCTTC
CASSDSERAEQFF
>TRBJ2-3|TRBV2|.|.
TGTGCCACCGGAAGGAGTAGCGGAAACACAGATACGCAGTATTTT
CATGRSSGNTDTQYF
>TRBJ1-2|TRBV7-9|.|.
TGTGCCAGCAGCCTGTTAGCCGGGCAAATAGGGAATGGCTACACCTTC
CASSLLAGQIGNGYTF
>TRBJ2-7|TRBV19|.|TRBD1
TGTGCCAGTAAGAACAGGGGGCTATCGGAGCAGTACTTC
CASKNRGLSEQYF
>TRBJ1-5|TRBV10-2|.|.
TGCGCCAGCAGCCAAGGGGTTCATAGCAATCAGCCCCAGCATTTT
CASSQGVHSNQPQHF
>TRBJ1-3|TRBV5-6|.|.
TGTGCCAGCAGCTTGGGATTCGGTGGGGGAAACACCATATATTTT
CASSLGFGGGNTIYF
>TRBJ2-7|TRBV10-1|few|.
TGCGCCAGCAGTGAGAAGGGGCTCGACGAGCAGTACTTC
CASSEKGLDEQYF
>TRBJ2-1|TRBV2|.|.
TGTGCCAGCAGGAGGGGTGGAGAGCAGTTCTTC
CASRRGGEQFF
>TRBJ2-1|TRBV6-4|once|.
TGTGCCAGCAGTGACTCTCTAGCTGCTGTCAATGAGCAGTTCTTC
CASSDSLAAVNEQFF
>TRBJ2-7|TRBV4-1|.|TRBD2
TGCGCCAGCAAAGGGTACGGGACTAGCGGGAGGGACGAGCAGTACTTC
CASKGYGTSGRDEQYF
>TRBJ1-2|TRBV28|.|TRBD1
TGTGCCAGCAGTTGGGACAGGGCATATGGCTACACCTTC
CASSWDRAYGYTF
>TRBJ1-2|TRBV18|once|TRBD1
TGTGCCAGCTCACCTGGGACAGGAGGCTATGGCTACACCTTC
CASSPGTGGYGYTF
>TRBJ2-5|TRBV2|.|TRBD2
TGTGCCAGCAGTGAAACTCCGGGACTAGCGGGAGTCGGAGAGACCCAGTACTTC
CASSETPGLAGVGETQYF
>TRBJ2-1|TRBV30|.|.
TGTGCCTGGAGTGTACAGGGTGGGCTGGGGCAGTTCTTC
CAWSVQGGLGQFF